This T cell receptor (beta chain) was found in a study of shared clonotypes between healthy human individuals. Study-wide findings and caveats: Represented diversity (both genetic and exposure-history) was limited by the small number of donors.

Regarding this clone: The antigen remains unidentified.

Data came from immunoSEQ multiplex PCR; TCRdb stores just in-frame clones and leaves some out. The data contain more than 2,000,000 clones, more than 85% of them singletons. Germline values: CDR1 MDHEN, CDR2 SYDVKM. Deletions cut 5 bases from V and 0 bases from J, with 13 bases between. The CDR3 has 16 residues. V gene TRBV28 combines with J gene TRBJ1-4; D not certain. The sample consisted of naive CD4+ T cells from PBMCs. Subset specified: CD45RA+ positively selected. This TCR was sampled from a man aged 18 to 29 in good health. Some clones in this sample may be carry-over from other donors' samples. The chain's CDR3 is CASSPIRPATNEKLFF. CDR3 nucleotides: TGTGCCAGCAGTCCCATCCGGCCCGCAACTAATGAAAAACTGTTTTTT.